This TCR beta chain was recovered during a study of early T cells in non-severe SARS-CoV-2 infection. The CDR3 loop spans 12 amino acids. Trimming removed 6 bases from V and 5 bases from J, with 11 bases in between. Per germline, CDR1 SQVTM and CDR2 ANQGSEA. TCRdb re-called the 5' RACE reads through MiXCR, storing one row per CDR3 protein. This repertoire shows tens of thousands of distinct CDR3 sequences, approximately 5% found once; its top ten account for 6.6%. The receptor was isolated from an adult who was a healthcare worker with PCR-confirmed SARS-CoV-2 infection or an uninfected control (not recorded which). The V call is TRBV29-1, the J call TRBJ2-1; D call uncertain. Sequenced input: whole blood. CDR3 residues: CSVARAHNEQFF. As DNA, the CDR3 is TGCAGCGTCGCGCGCGCTCACAATGAGCAGTTCTTC.